A single sample is the source of the 30 T cell receptor beta chains below, sequenced in a study of blood T cells in healthy people across ages (dated by TCRdb to between 2014 and 2016). The library was prepared using 5' RACE. A second PCR of roughly 7 to 11 cycles was performed with a sample-barcoded 5' primer and a J-beta primer mix. TCRdb reprocessed the public reads (quality trimming at Q25 with fastp, clone calling with MiXCR) and kept in-frame beta chains. Each entry is one CDR3 protein sequence, shown with its most common DNA and genes. Here the sample has 1.8 million or so distinct CDR3 sequences; about two fifths occur a single time. 20% to 25% of the sample belongs to the ten largest clones. The sample comprised blood. The receptors here all came from a human donor in good health.

The chain recombines TRBV7-8 with TRBJ2-7, with 9 bases fitting TRBD2. The CDR3 length is 16 residues. Trimming at V came to 5 bases and at J to 2 bases, leaving 10 bases not matched to a gene. Germline CDR1 SGHVS, CDR2 FQNEAQ. The CDR3 protein is CASSPRRAGGTYEQYF. The CDR3 coding sequence is TGTGCCAGCAGCCCCCGGAGAGCGGGGGGTACCTACGAGCAGTACTTC.

V and J are TRBV6-1 and TRBJ1-6; no definite D call. Trimming took off 9 bases at V and 10 bases at J, with 16 bases between the two ends. CDR3 length: 13 amino acids. Germline assignment: CDR1 MNHNS and CDR2 SASEGT. The CDR3 sequence is CASGLGGESPLHF. DNA of the CDR3: TGTGCCAGTGGACTCGGCGGGGAATCACCCCTCCACTTT.

This clonotype occurred a few times. The V and J genes are TRBV20-1 and TRBJ2-7, with unresolved D. Germline CDR1 reads DFQATT; CDR2 reads SNEGSKA (reference sequence). This CDR3 contains 14 residues. The ends were cut back, 3 bases at V and 3 bases at J, with 15 bases in the middle. CDR3 nucleotide sequence: TGCAGTGCTAGGGTGTGGAGAAATCTCTACGAGCAGTACTTC. It codes for CSARVWRNLYEQYF.

This clonotype has more than one count but fewer than ten. This chain connects TRBV12-3 or TRBV12-4 to TRBJ2-5; D uncertain. The J call may be faulty, since TRBJ2-7 better matches the DNA end. This CDR3 contains 13 residues. Here the CDR3 reads CASSLGFWNEQYF. CDR3 in DNA: TGTGCCAGCAGTTTAGGATTTTGGAACGAGCAGTACTTC.

The V gene is TRBV28, the J gene TRBJ2-7; D remains ambiguous. The V gene lost 6 bases and the J gene lost 0 bases, with 21 bases spanning the gap. The germline gives CDR1 MDHEN, CDR2 SYDVKM. The CDR3 is made up of 17 amino acids. CDR3 bases: TGTGCCAGCAGCTGGCTTGGTGAGTTGCCGAGCTCCTACGAGCAGTACTTC. Translation gives CASSWLGELPSSYEQYF.

V is TRBV11-2 and J is TRBJ2-1; TRBD2 aligns across 8 bases. Germline trimming cut 4 bases from V and 2 bases from J; bases unmatched to any gene: 7. The CDR3 contains 16 residues. The germline V gene has CDR1 SGHAT and CDR2 FQNNGV. CDR3 in DNA: TGTGCCAGCAGCTGGGGACTAGGTTTTCCCTACAATGAGCAGTTCTTC. The encoded protein is CASSWGLGFPYNEQFF.

The chain has TRBV20-1 and TRBJ2-1; 10 positions agree with TRBD2. V trimming: 2 bases; J trimming: 7 bases; junction bases outside the gene matches: 11. The CDR3 length is 16 residues. In germline, CDR1 is DFQATT, CDR2 SNEGSKA (reference sequence). CDR3: CSARLGGLAKGNEQFF. CDR3 bases: TGCAGTGCTAGACTGGGGGGACTAGCGAAGGGTAATGAGCAGTTCTTC.

The V and J genes are TRBV29-1 and TRBJ1-2, with 8 bases that match TRBD1. The V gene's germline CDR1 is SQVTM and CDR2 ANQGSEA. Losses at the gene ends were 7 bases for V and 4 bases for J; bases not matched to a gene: 11. CDR3 length: 14 residues. CDR3 amino acids: CSASRAGGSYGYTF. The CDR3 nucleotides are TGCAGCGCAAGCAGGGCAGGGGGCTCCTATGGCTACACCTTC. The full variable domain, with the rest looked up from reference TRBV29-1 and TRBJ1-2, is SAVISQKPSRDICQRGTSLTIQCQVDSQVTMMFWYRQQPGQSLTLIATANQGSEATYESGFVIDKFPISRPNLTFSTLTVSNMSPEDSSIYLCSASRAGGSYGYTFGSGTRLTVV.

This clonotype was detected a few times. The chain joins TRBV7-2 to TRBJ2-7; D not certain. The J call may be wrong; the DNA end is better matched by TRBJ2-5. Germline assignment: CDR1 SGHTA and CDR2 FQGNSA. CDR3 size: 12 residues. The CDR3 coding sequence is TGTGCCAGCAGCCCGACATGGGAGACCCAGTACTTC. Translated, it gives CASSPTWETQYF.

This clonotype was observed at least ten times. This sequence joins TRBV2 and TRBJ2-3, with D uncertain. Between the trimmed V and J ends, which lost 8 bases and 6 bases, there was a span of 15 bases. Germline assignment: CDR1 SNHLY and CDR2 FYNNEI. The CDR3 length is 13 residues. The CDR3 protein is CASVPVGWDTQYF. The CDR3 nucleotides read TGTGCCAGCGTCCCTGTGGGCTGGGATACGCAGTATTTT.

V gene TRBV6-4 combines with J gene TRBJ1-5; 8 bases fit TRBD1. The V gene end was trimmed by 5 bases and the J gene end by 0 bases; junction bases not matched to a gene: 12. The CDR3 has 18 residues. CDR1 MRHNA and CDR2 SNTAGT come from the germline V gene. The chain's CDR3 is CASSQLRTGRNSNQPQHF. DNA of the CDR3: TGTGCCAGCAGTCAACTCCGGACAGGGCGAAATAGCAATCAGCCCCAGCATTTT.

The rearrangement joins TRBV28 to TRBJ2-7, with D possibly being TRBD1 or TRBD2 (5 bases each). This CDR3 comprises 15 residues. The V gene lost 6 bases and the J gene lost 0 bases, with 15 bases spanning the gap. Germline CDR1 is MDHEN and CDR2 is SYDVKM. CDR3 protein: CASSPPEGSSYEQYF. CDR3 DNA: TGTGCCAGCAGCCCCCCAGAGGGGAGCTCCTACGAGCAGTACTTC. Based on the CDR3 plus reference TRBV28 and TRBJ2-7, the full variable domain is DVKVTQSSRYLVKRTGEKVFLECVQDMDHENMFWYRQDPGLGLRLIYFSYDVKMKEKGDIPEGYSVSREKKERFSLILESASTNQTSMYLCASSPPEGSSYEQYFGPGTRLTVT.

In its sample, this clonotype was seen a few times. One end of the junction fails to match germline, which may point to a read error. The chain couples TRBV6-2 or TRBV6-3 to TRBJ1-5; TRBD1 matches 8 bases. CDR1 and CDR2 (germline): MNHEY, SVGEGT. This CDR3 has 15 residues. CDR3 bases: TGTGCCAGCGTGGGACAGGAGGATAGCAATCAGCCACAGCATTTT. It yields the protein CASVGQEDSNQPQHF.

Written as DNA, the CDR3 is TGTGCCAGCAGCTTAAGGCAGGGGACAGGATATGGCTACACCTTC. Protein sequence: CASSLRQGTGYGYTF. The rearrangement joins TRBV7-2 to TRBJ1-2; TRBD1 aligns across 8 bases. V lost 2 bases and J lost 5; bases outside the gene matches: 7. Germline assignment: CDR1 SGHTA and CDR2 FQGNSA. There are 15 residues in the CDR3.

The chain is built from TRBV12-3 or TRBV12-4 and TRBJ2-3; weak D call: TRBD2 (6 bases). V lost 4 bases and J 5 bases, leaving 16 bases between the germline ends. This CDR3 contains 15 residues. The CDR3 loop reads CASSSAGFRGDTQYF. In nucleotides, the CDR3 is TGTGCCAGCAGTTCGGCGGGGTTTCGGGGAGATACGCAGTATTTT.

As DNA, the CDR3 is TGTGCCAGCAGCTTATATAACAGCGCTAACACTGAAGCTTTCTTT. Translation gives CASSLYNSANTEAFF. The rearrangement joins TRBV7-2 to TRBJ1-1; D uncertain. The germline V gene encodes CDR1 SGHTA and CDR2 FQGNSA. This CDR3 is built from 15 residues. With 2 bases removed from V and 2 bases from J, the gap between germline ends came to 12 bases.

The chain combines TRBV7-2 with TRBJ1-1; D not certain. CDR1 and CDR2 (germline): SGHTA, FQGNSA. The CDR3 contains 17 residues. V lost 3 bases to trimming and J lost 2 bases, with 19 bases between them. The chain's CDR3 is CASSLPMRGAINTEAFF. CDR3 DNA sequence: TGTGCCAGCAGCTTGCCGATGCGGGGAGCTATTAACACTGAAGCTTTCTTT.

This clonotype came up once. The V and J genes are TRBV2 and TRBJ2-4; D not certain. The J call is doubtful: the DNA matches TRBJ2-7 better. Looked up from germline, CDR1 is SNHLY and CDR2 is FYNNEI. The CDR3 covers 11 residues. CDR3 nucleotide sequence: TGTGCCAGCAGCGACCAGGACGAGCAGTACTTC. Translation gives CASSDQDEQYF.

This rearrangement joins TRBV5-1 to TRBJ2-1; D is possibly TRBD1 or TRBD2 (6 bases each). V dropped 0 bases and J dropped 1 base, with 14 bases sitting between them. The CDR3 sequence is 17 residues long. The V gene's germline CDR1 is SGHRS and CDR2 YFSETQ. The CDR3 spells CASSLEGGPLSYNEQFF. In DNA form, the CDR3 reads TGCGCCAGCAGCTTGGAGGGGGGCCCACTTTCCTACAATGAGCAGTTCTTC.

This clonotype was seen more than once but under ten times. This chain joins TRBV10-3 and TRBJ2-3, with a weak D call TRBD2 (5 bases). V was pared by 10 bases and J by 4 bases, with 9 bases between. The CDR3 runs 11 residues. Germline lookup yields CDR1 ENHRY and CDR2 SYGVKD. CDR3 in DNA: TGTGCCACCCGGGGTTCAGATACGCAGTATTTT. It codes for CATRGSDTQYF.

There are many counts of this clonotype. The rearrangement links TRBV5-1 to TRBJ2-7; TRBD1 aligns across 7 bases. Germline values: CDR1 SGHRS, CDR2 YFSETQ. The CDR3 covers 13 residues. V lost 3 bases, J lost 6 bases, and 6 bases stayed unmatched. Here the CDR3 reads CASSSVTGLEQYF. CDR3 DNA: TGCGCCAGCAGCTCTGTGACAGGGCTCGAGCAGTACTTC.

V and J are TRBV7-2 and TRBJ2-3, with 9 bases fitting TRBD2. V shed 5 bases and J 2 bases; nucleotides not matched to a gene: 8. Germline CDR1 reads SGHTA; CDR2 reads FQGNSA. The CDR3 spans 16 residues. CDR3 nucleotide sequence: TGTGCCAGCAGCCCCTACGCTAGCGGGGTCACAGATACGCAGTATTTT. This codes for CASSPYASGVTDTQYF.

This clonotype has more than one count but fewer than ten. The chain recombines TRBV29-1 with TRBJ2-5; 9 bases align to TRBD1. The last part of the DNA fits TRBJ2-7 better; the J call may be wrong. The CDR3 is 13 residues long. Germline V gene data show CDR1 as SQVTM and CDR2 as ANQGSEA. CDR3 coding DNA: TGCAGCGTTGGGGGACAGGGTCTTAGCGAGCAGTACTTC. This encodes CSVGGQGLSEQYF.

As for this clonotype: This may arise from a read error, as a much more abundant clone is one base away. This sequence joins TRBV12-3 or TRBV12-4 and TRBJ2-1; the D is unclear. The V gene lost 10 bases and the J gene lost 3 bases, with 16 bases spanning the gap. The CDR3 is 14 residues long. The chain's CDR3 is CANNFDGSYNEQFF. The CDR3 nucleotides are TGTGCCAACAACTTCGATGGAAGCTACAATGAGCAGTTCTTC.

Worth noting for this clonotype: Given a much more abundant clone one base away, this may be a read error. The gene calls are TRBV7-2 and TRBJ2-4; TRBD2 might be the D (5 bases). The assigned J gene may be wrong: the sequence end matches TRBJ2-7 better. This CDR3 is built from 14 residues. The germline V gene has CDR1 SGHTA and CDR2 FQGNSA. This CDR3 is CVSSLLGNPYEQYF. CDR3 sequence (DNA): TGTGTCAGCAGCTTACTAGGAAATCCCTACGAGCAGTACTTC.

The V gene is TRBV3-1, the J gene TRBJ1-2; D gene uncertain. The CDR3 sequence is 18 residues long. Looked up from germline, CDR1 is LGHDT and CDR2 is YNNKEL (reference sequence). Trimming removed 1 base from V and 5 bases from J, with 23 bases in between. The CDR3 spells CASSQVDARGRPFYGYTF. The CDR3 DNA is TGTGCCAGCAGCCAAGTGGATGCCCGCGGACGCCCTTTTTATGGCTACACCTTC.

The rearrangement links TRBV29-1 to TRBJ2-1; 9 bases fit TRBD1. Trimming took 7 bases from V and 5 from J; bases not matched to a gene: 6. CDR1 is SQVTM and CDR2 is ANQGSEA in the germline V gene. The CDR3 covers 13 residues. The CDR3: CSAGQGNDNEQFF. The CDR3 nucleotides are TGCAGCGCGGGACAGGGAAATGACAATGAGCAGTTCTTC.

The chain uses TRBV5-5 and TRBJ2-5; D gene ambiguous. The end of the DNA aligns better with TRBJ2-7, so the J call may be wrong. The germline V gene has CDR1 SGHKS and CDR2 YYEKEE (reference sequence). The CDR3 covers 16 residues. The CDR3 coding sequence is TGTGCCAGCAGCTTGGATTTCGGCGGTCCGTCAGACGAGCAGTACTTC. This translates into CASSLDFGGPSDEQYF.

This clonotype was seen more than once but under ten times. The chain couples TRBV7-2 to TRBJ1-1, with TRBD1 as a possible D gene (6 bases). The germline gives CDR1 SGHTA, CDR2 FQGNSA. The CDR3 sequence is 15 residues long. Trimming removed 1 base from V and 5 bases from J, with 14 bases in between. This CDR3 is CASSLVWGRETEAFF. The CDR3 coding sequence is TGTGCCAGCAGCTTAGTATGGGGGCGCGAGACTGAAGCTTTCTTT.

This chain connects TRBV19 to TRBJ1-4, with a tentative D call TRBD1 (5 bases). Between the trimmed V and J ends, which lost 10 bases and 7 bases, there was a span of 16 bases. The CDR3 length is 13 residues. Germline V gene sequence: CDR1 LNHDA, CDR2 SQIVND (reference sequence). This CDR3 reads CATLGLGGEKLFF. The CDR3, as DNA: TGTGCCACCCTAGGCCTCGGGGGTGAAAAACTGTTTTTT.